Shown below are 25 T cell receptor beta chains from a single sample sequenced in a study of early T cells in non-severe SARS-CoV-2 infection. MiXCR, run by TCRdb on the 5' RACE reads, gives a single entry per CDR3 protein. The sample consists of some 40,000 distinct CDR3 sequences, about 5% of them appearing once. Input material: whole blood. These receptor sequences come from an adult who was a healthcare worker with PCR-confirmed SARS-CoV-2 infection or an uninfected control (not recorded which).

Details on this clonotype: This may be a read error: a much more frequent sequence differs by one nucleotide. The chain uses TRBV5-1 and TRBJ1-2; no clear D. CDR3 length: 14 residues. Trimming left V 0 bases short and J 5 bases short, with 11 bases between. Germline assignment: CDR1 SGHRS and CDR2 YFSETQ. The CDR3 region is CASSLAGSWYGYTF. The CDR3 bases are TGCGCCAGCAGCTTGGCGGGTTCATGGTATGGCTACACCTTC.

This clonotype has at least ten counts. The CDR3 coding sequence is TGTGCCTGGAGGACTAGCGGGTCGCCTGAGCAGTTCTTC. This codes for CAWRTSGSPEQFF. The rearrangement joins TRBV30 to TRBJ2-1, with TRBD2 matching over 10 bases. Germline CDR1 reads GTSNPN; CDR2 reads SVGIG (reference sequence). This CDR3 has 13 amino acids. V was clipped by 3 bases and J by 9 bases; unmatched bases: 5.

The sample holds many counts of this clonotype. The rearrangement uses TRBV7-9 and TRBJ1-6, with no clear D. This CDR3 comprises 16 residues. Germline V gene lookup returns CDR1 SEHNR and CDR2 FQNEAQ (reference sequence). Between the trimmed V and J ends, which lost 5 bases and 4 bases, there was a span of 15 bases. CDR3 DNA: TGTGCCAGCAGCGCCACCGGGAGTTCTTATAATTCACCCCTCCACTTT. This codes for CASSATGSSYNSPLHF.

This clonotype was seen a few times. The CDR3: CASSLEGAVDTQYF. CDR3 nucleotides: TGCGCCAGCAGCTTGGAAGGGGCGGTAGATACGCAGTATTTT. V is TRBV5-1 and J is TRBJ2-3, with a tentative D call TRBD1 (5 bases). This CDR3 spans 14 amino acids. Deletions cut 0 bases from V and 5 bases from J, with 10 bases between. Germline V gives CDR1 SGHRS, CDR2 YFSETQ.

This clonotype was counted at least ten times. The rearrangement joins TRBV5-1 to TRBJ2-3; D unresolved. V lost 4 bases to trimming and J lost 2 bases, with 26 bases between them. Germline V gene lookup returns CDR1 SGHRS and CDR2 YFSETQ. This CDR3 has 19 amino acids. CDR3 loop: CASSTRTFRTISSTDTQYF. The CDR3 DNA is TGCGCCAGCAGCACAAGGACCTTTCGTACGATTTCATCCACAGATACGCAGTATTTT.

The chain uses TRBV12-3 or TRBV12-4 and TRBJ1-1, with D uncertain. The CDR3 extends over 14 amino acids. Trimming removed 7 bases from V and 1 base from J, with 13 bases in between. The CDR3 loop reads CASTPRERNTEAFF. CDR3 bases: TGTGCCAGCACCCCCCGAGAGAGGAACACTGAAGCTTTCTTT.

The chain combines TRBV6-6 with TRBJ2-3, with TRBD1 matching over 9 bases. CDR1 and CDR2 from the germline V gene are MNHNY and SVGAGI (reference sequence). The CDR3 consists of 16 residues. J was trimmed by 4 bases and V by 6 bases; bases with no gene match: 11. As DNA, the CDR3 is TGTGCCAGCAGCCCCCCCCCGGGACAGGGTGCAGATACGCAGTATTTT. It encodes CASSPPPGQGADTQYF.

This clonotype was seen at least ten times. The chain employs TRBV11-2 and TRBJ2-7; 7 bases are a match to TRBD1. V gave up 1 base and J gave up 7 bases; unmatched junction bases: 4. The CDR3 is made up of 13 amino acids. Per the germline V gene, CDR1 is SGHAT and CDR2 is FQNNGV. This chain's CDR3 is CASSLGQGREQYF. As DNA, the CDR3 is TGTGCCAGCAGCTTAGGACAGGGAAGAGAGCAGTACTTC. Full variable domain (rest looked up from reference TRBV11-2 and TRBJ2-7): EAGVAQSPRYKIIEKRQSVAFWCNPISGHATLYWYQQILGQGPKLLIQFQNNGVVDDSQLPKDRFSAERLKGVDSTLKIQPAKLEDSAVYLCASSLGQGREQYFGPGTRLTVT.

This clonotype was observed many times. CDR3 nucleotide sequence: TGTGCCAGCAGTGAAGGCTGGGGGCGTACAGATACGCAGTATTTT. Translation: CASSEGWGRTDTQYF. The chain carries TRBV2 and TRBJ2-3; D perhaps matches TRBD1 (6 bases). Germline V CDR1 and CDR2: SNHLY, FYNNEI. There are 15 residues in the CDR3. V was shortened by 1 base and J by 3 bases, with 11 bases between the two germline ends.

This clonotype was counted at least ten times. The chain links TRBV28 to TRBJ2-3, with a possible D match to TRBD2 (5 bases). Germline-derived CDR1 and CDR2 are MDHEN and SYDVKM. V was pared by 6 bases and J by 6 bases, with 10 bases between. The CDR3 spans 12 residues. The CDR3 sequence is CASRVGSDTQYF. CDR3 DNA: TGTGCCAGCAGAGTAGGGAGCGATACGCAGTATTTT. Drawing the rest from reference TRBV28 and TRBJ2-3, the complete variable domain is DVKVTQSSRYLVKRTGEKVFLECVQDMDHENMFWYRQDPGLGLRLIYFSYDVKMKEKGDIPEGYSVSREKKERFSLILESASTNQTSMYLCASRVGSDTQYFGPGTRLTVL.

The chain couples TRBV7-2 to TRBJ2-5; the D is unclear. The CDR3 has 16 residues. The germline V gene encodes CDR1 SGHTA and CDR2 FQGNSA. V lost 1 base and J lost 7, with 19 bases in between. CDR3 sequence reads: CASSLVESGTRGTQYF. In DNA, the CDR3 is TGTGCCAGCAGCTTAGTGGAGTCAGGCACGCGCGGGACCCAGTACTTC.

There are many counts of this clonotype. The chain couples TRBV18 to TRBJ2-5; 7 nucleotides match TRBD1. With V trimmed by 0 bases and J by 3 bases, 7 bases remained unmatched. CDR1 KGHSH and CDR2 LQKENI come from the germline V gene. This CDR3 spans 16 amino acids. The CDR3, as DNA: TGTGCCAGCTCACCACCAGGACAGGCAAAGAAAGAGACCCAGTACTTC. Its protein product is CASSPPGQAKKETQYF.

This clonotype was recorded many times. This chain's CDR3 is CASSPHRTAHGYTF. CDR3 nucleotide sequence: TGTGCCAGCAGCCCCCACCGGACTGCCCATGGCTACACCTTC. The rearrangement uses TRBV7-9 and TRBJ1-2; D gene unclear. Germline V lookup: CDR1 SEHNR, CDR2 FQNEAQ (reference sequence). Trimming stripped 5 bases from V and 6 bases from J, with 16 bases between. The CDR3 loop spans 14 amino acids.

This clonotype was picked up a small number of times. This chain links TRBV7-6 with TRBJ1-3; 11 bases agree with TRBD1. The CDR3 is 17 residues long. Germline loops: CDR1 SGHVS, CDR2 FNYEAQ. The J segment lost 7 bases and the V segment lost 1 base, leaving 9 bases of the junction unmatched. CDR3 sequence (DNA): TGTGCCAGCAGCTTAGAAGCTTGGGACAGGGGGATGAACACCATATATTTT. Amino acid sequence: CASSLEAWDRGMNTIYF.

This clonotype was counted at least ten times. The gene calls are TRBV5-1 and TRBJ1-2; D is unclear. CDR3 length: 17 residues. Trimming took 2 bases from V and 2 from J, leaving 19 bases between them. Germline lookup yields CDR1 SGHRS and CDR2 YFSETQ. CDR3 bases: TGCGCCAGCAGCTTACTACCGCCGGGTACGGCGAACTATGGCTACACCTTC. Translation gives CASSLLPPGTANYGYTF.

This clonotype was counted many times. The genes are TRBV7-9 and TRBJ2-7, with 8 bases that match TRBD1. The germline V gene has CDR1 SEHNR and CDR2 FQNEAQ (reference sequence). With V trimmed by 8 bases and J by 7 bases, 13 bases remained unmatched. The CDR3 is 14 amino acids. The DNA for the CDR3 is TGTGCCAGCGGACAGGGTTGGGGCTTGCGGGAGCAGTACTTC. It encodes CASGQGWGLREQYF. The full variable domain, completed using reference TRBV7-9 and TRBJ2-7, is DTGVSQNPRHKITKRGQNVTFRCDPISEHNRLYWYRQTLGQGPEFLTYFQNEAQLEKSRLLSDRFSAERPKGSFSTLEIQRTEQGDSAMYLCASGQGWGLREQYFGPGTRLTVT.

This clonotype was seen a handful of times. The gene calls are TRBV25-1 and TRBJ2-5; 8 nucleotides agree with TRBD2. The CDR3 is 14 amino acids. Germline loops: CDR1 MGHDK, CDR2 SYGVNS. V shed 2 bases and J 4 bases; nucleotides not matched to a gene: 3. In nucleotides, the CDR3 is TGTGCCAGCAGTGAAATTAGCGGGACAGAGACCCAGTACTTC. As protein: CASSEISGTETQYF.

This clonotype was recorded many times. V is TRBV7-2 and J is TRBJ1-5; unclear D gene. Germline CDR1 SGHTA, CDR2 FQGNSA. V gave up 0 bases and J gave up 1 base, with 4 bases separating them. There are 14 residues in the CDR3. CDR3 coding DNA: TGTGCCAGCAGCTTAGCCTTGAGCAATCAGCCCCAGCATTTT. This translates into CASSLALSNQPQHF.

This clonotype appeared many times. This chain connects TRBV20-1 to TRBJ2-5; TRBD1 matches 7 bases. The J segment lost 9 bases and the V segment lost 0 bases, leaving 1 base of the junction unmatched. The CDR3 extends over 11 amino acids. CDR1 is DFQATT, CDR2 SNEGSKA, per germline (reference sequence). DNA for the CDR3: TGCAGTGCTAGAGATAGGGGGCCCCAGTACTTC. Translating it yields CSARDRGPQYF.

This clonotype occurred many times. The V gene is TRBV6-4, the J gene TRBJ1-1; D is uncertain. Germline CDR1 reads MRHNA; CDR2 reads SNTAGT. Trimming stripped 5 bases from V and 1 base from J, with 14 bases between. This CDR3 comprises 15 residues. For the CDR3, the DNA is TGTGCCAGCAGTCTCTCCCCGGAATCGAACACTGAAGCTTTCTTT. Translation: CASSLSPESNTEAFF.

This clonotype was seen repeatedly, ten times or more. The V call is TRBV9, the J call TRBJ2-1, with 7 bases matching TRBD1. Germline loops: CDR1 SGDLS, CDR2 YYNGEE. V was pared by 0 bases and J by 6 bases, with 9 bases of the junction left unmatched. The CDR3 has 16 amino acids. The CDR3 loop reads CASSVAVNRGINEQFF. Here the CDR3 DNA reads TGTGCCAGCAGCGTAGCTGTCAACAGGGGAATCAATGAGCAGTTCTTC.

To note about this clonotype: This may be a read error, as it is one base from a much larger clone. The CDR3 here is CASSELLAAITGELFF. CDR3 nucleotides: TGCGCCAGCAGTGAGTTACTAGCGGCTATCACCGGGGAGCTGTTTTTT. The genes are TRBV10-2 and TRBJ2-2; TRBD2 agrees at 8 bases. The CDR3 is 16 residues long. The junction had 5 bases not matched to a gene; V was cut back by 1 base and J by 4 bases. Per the germline V gene, CDR1 is WSHSY and CDR2 is SAAADI.

The rearrangement uses TRBV20-1 and TRBJ1-2, with D perhaps TRBD1 (5 bases). The CDR3 contains 14 residues. Germline-derived CDR1 and CDR2 are DFQATT and SNEGSKA (reference sequence). The V end lost 0 bases, the J end lost 2 bases, and 10 bases lay between the germline ends. DNA of the CDR3: TGCAGTGCTAGAGATAAGGCAGGGAACTATGGCTACACCTTC. This encodes CSARDKAGNYGYTF.

V is TRBV4-2 and J is TRBJ2-7; D ambiguous. CDR3 length: 15 amino acids. Germline lookup yields CDR1 LGHNA and CDR2 YNFKEQ. The V end was cut by 0 bases, the J end by 2 bases, with 11 bases between. The CDR3 bases are TGTGCCAGCAGCCAAGATCGGGTAAGGGCCTACGAGCAGTACTTC. Translation: CASSQDRVRAYEQYF.

This clonotype was observed many times. This sequence joins TRBV7-3 and TRBJ2-7; TRBD1 matches at 7 bases. V dropped 5 bases and J dropped 8; count of bases not matched to a gene: 9. The length of the CDR3 is 13 residues. Germline values: CDR1 SGHTA, CDR2 FQGTGA. This CDR3 reads CASSHSQTGKQYF. In DNA form, the CDR3 reads TGTGCCAGCAGCCACTCTCAGACAGGGAAGCAGTACTTC. Looking up the rest from reference TRBV7-3 and TRBJ2-7 gives the full variable domain: GAGVSQTPSNKVTEKGKYVELRCDPISGHTALYWYRQSLGQGPEFLIYFQGTGAADDSGLPNDRFFAVRPEGSVSTLKIQRTERGDSAVYLCASSHSQTGKQYFGPGTRLTVT.